A selection of T cell receptor beta chains follows, all from one sample in a study of cytomegalovirus exposure and HLA in healthy donors. TCRdb keeps only in-frame clones here, not all; method: immunoSEQ multiplex PCR. Found here are about 180,000 clones, more than 65% of them singletons; the top ten hold around 1.2%. The source material was PBMCs. The receptors were sampled from a girl aged 2 to 10 in good health and CMV-seropositive. The CDR3 runs from the conserved cysteine through the conserved F or W. Each record gives: D gene, J gene, clone size, V gene, CDR3 DNA, CDR3 protein. D genes are given only for firm matches. Size values are once, few and many counts, or a class for expanded clones, and some rows have none.

TRBD2	TRBJ2-7	-	TRBV11-2	TGTGCCAGCAGCTCGCGAGATCTACCGGGACTAGCAGATTACGAGCAGTACTTC	CASSSRDLPGLADYEQYF
-	TRBJ2-3	-	TRBV11-3	TGTGCCAGCAGCTCTGGACTGGCCACAGATACGCAGTATTTT	CASSSGLATDTQYF
TRBD1	TRBJ1-1	few	TRBV2	TGTGCCAGCACTAGACAGGGTTCATGGACTGAAGCTTTCTTT	CASTRQGSWTEAFF
TRBD1	TRBJ1-5	-	TRBV19	TGTGCCAGTAGTACGCCGGGACAGTGGAGCAATCAGCCCCAGCATTTT	CASSTPGQWSNQPQHF
-	TRBJ1-2	-	TRBV5-4	TGTGCCAGCAGCGGTCAGGGGCTGGATGGCTACACCTTC	CASSGQGLDGYTF
-	TRBJ1-1	-	TRBV5-1	TGCGCCAGCAGCTGGGGGTTGGCAGGGGAGAACACTGAAGCTTTCTTT	CASSWGLAGENTEAFF
-	TRBJ2-3	-	TRBV18	TGTGCCAGCTCACCACTGGGCGATCTCACAGATACGCAGTATTTT	CASSPLGDLTDTQYF
-	TRBJ1-1	once	TRBV28	TGTGCCAGCAGTTCAATAGACACATCGTATACTGAAGCTTTCTTT	CASSSIDTSYTEAFF
-	TRBJ1-1	few	TRBV27	TGTGCCAGCAGTTTAAAGACAGGTAGCACTGAAGCTTTCTTT	CASSLKTGSTEAFF
TRBD2	TRBJ2-7	once	TRBV2	TGTGCCAGCAGTGAACATGGACTAGCGGGAGGGGTTATGAACGAGCAGTACTTC	CASSEHGLAGGVMNEQYF
-	TRBJ1-1	-	TRBV11-2	TGTGCCAGCAGTCCGGACTGGTTTAACACTGAAGCTTTCTTT	CASSPDWFNTEAFF
TRBD2	TRBJ2-2	-	TRBV28	TGTGCCAGCAGTTCACATAGCGGGAGGGCCGTCGGCGGGGAGCTGTTTTTT	CASSSHSGRAVGGELFF
-	TRBJ1-1	-	TRBV6-6	TGTGCCGGCTGGGGCAGCGAGCAGAACACTGAAGCTTTCTTT	CAGWGSEQNTEAFF
TRBD2	TRBJ2-2	-	TRBV11-3	TGTGCCAGCAGCTCAGGGAGGGGCACCGGGGAGCTGTTTTTT	CASSSGRGTGELFF
TRBD1	TRBJ2-2	-	TRBV7-6	TGTGCCAGCAGCTCCCTCAGGGGGCCGAACACCGGGGAGCTGTTTTTT	CASSSLRGPNTGELFF
TRBD2	TRBJ2-3	-	TRBV19	TGTGCCAGTAGTACACAAGCGGGAGGGCCAGATACGCAGTATTTT	CASSTQAGGPDTQYF
TRBD2	TRBJ2-5	-	TRBV7-3	TGTGCCAGCAGCTTAACCCCGACTAGCGGACAAGAGACCCAGTACTTC	CASSLTPTSGQETQYF
-	TRBJ2-1	-	TRBV7-3	TGTGCCAGCAGCTTTTTCAGGGGCTCCTACAATGAGCAGTTCTTC	CASSFFRGSYNEQFF
TRBD1	TRBJ1-4	-	TRBV6-5	TGTGCCAGCAGTAACAGGGGGTTTGGTAATGAAAAACTGTTTTTT	CASSNRGFGNEKLFF
TRBD2	TRBJ2-3	-	TRBV6-5	TGTGCCAGCAGAAGGACTAGCGGGCGCACAGATACGCAGTATTTT	CASRRTSGRTDTQYF
TRBD1	TRBJ2-5	-	TRBV30	TGTGCCTCCATACTTGCAGGGGGCGGAGAGACCCAGTACTTC	CASILAGGGETQYF
-	TRBJ1-2	-	TRBV5-4	TGTGCCAGCACTGGGGCGTCACTCGGCTACACCTTC	CASTGASLGYTF
TRBD2	TRBJ2-5	-	TRBV10-3	TGTGCCATCCGACCCCTAGCGGATCAAGAGACCCAGTACTTC	CAIRPLADQETQYF
TRBD2	TRBJ2-7	-	TRBV19	TGTGCCAGTAGCAAATTAGCGGGCGCCTACGAGCAGTACTTC	CASSKLAGAYEQYF
TRBD1	TRBJ1-4	-	TRBV11-3	TGTGCCAGCAGCTTGACAGGGACTAATGAAAAACTGTTTTTT	CASSLTGTNEKLFF
-	TRBJ2-5	-	TRBV7-9	TGTGCCAGCTTATCAGGGGGGCCAGAGACCCAGTACTTC	CASLSGGPETQYF
-	TRBJ1-1	-	TRBV5-4	TGTGCCAGCAGCCCTCCGACAGTTTCCTACACTGAAGCTTTCTTT	CASSPPTVSYTEAFF
TRBD1	TRBJ2-6	-	TRBV11-2	TGTGCCAGCAGGAAACCGGGACAGGGTTCTGGGGCCAACGTCCTGACTTTC	CASRKPGQGSGANVLTF